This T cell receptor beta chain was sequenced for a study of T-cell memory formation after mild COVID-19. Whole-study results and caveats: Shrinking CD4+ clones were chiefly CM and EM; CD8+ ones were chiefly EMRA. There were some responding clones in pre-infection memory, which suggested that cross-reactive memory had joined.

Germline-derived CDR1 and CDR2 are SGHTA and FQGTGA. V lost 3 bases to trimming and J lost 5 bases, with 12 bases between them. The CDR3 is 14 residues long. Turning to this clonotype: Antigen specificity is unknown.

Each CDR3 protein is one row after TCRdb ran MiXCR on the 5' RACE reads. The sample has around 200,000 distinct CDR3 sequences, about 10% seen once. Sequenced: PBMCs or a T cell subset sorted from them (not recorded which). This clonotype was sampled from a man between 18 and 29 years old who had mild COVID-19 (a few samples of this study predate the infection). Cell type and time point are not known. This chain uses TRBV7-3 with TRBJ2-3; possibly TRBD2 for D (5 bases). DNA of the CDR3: TGTGCCAGCAGCTTCGGCGGGCTCGGAGATACGCAGTATTTT. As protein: CASSFGGLGDTQYF.